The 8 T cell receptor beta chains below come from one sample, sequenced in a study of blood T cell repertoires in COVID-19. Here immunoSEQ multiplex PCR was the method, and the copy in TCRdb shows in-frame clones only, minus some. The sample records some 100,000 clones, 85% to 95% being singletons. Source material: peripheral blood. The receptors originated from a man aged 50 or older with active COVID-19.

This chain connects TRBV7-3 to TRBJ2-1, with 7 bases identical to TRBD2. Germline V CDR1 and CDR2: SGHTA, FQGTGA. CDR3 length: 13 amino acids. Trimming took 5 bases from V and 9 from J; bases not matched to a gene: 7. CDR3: CASSTLTSSEQFF. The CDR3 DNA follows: TGTGCCAGCAGCACACTGACTAGCTCTGAGCAGTTCTTC.

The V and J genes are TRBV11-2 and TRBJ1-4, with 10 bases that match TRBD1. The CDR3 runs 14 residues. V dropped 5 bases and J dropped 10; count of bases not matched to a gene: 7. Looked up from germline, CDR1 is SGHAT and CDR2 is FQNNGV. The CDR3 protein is CASSEGTGEGKLFF. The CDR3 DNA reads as TGTGCCAGCAGCGAAGGGACAGGGGAAGGAAAACTGTTTTTT. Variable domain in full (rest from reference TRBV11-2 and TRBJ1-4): EAGVAQSPRYKIIEKRQSVAFWCNPISGHATLYWYQQILGQGPKLLIQFQNNGVVDDSQLPKDRFSAERLKGVDSTLKIQPAKLEDSAVYLCASSEGTGEGKLFFGSGTQLSVL.

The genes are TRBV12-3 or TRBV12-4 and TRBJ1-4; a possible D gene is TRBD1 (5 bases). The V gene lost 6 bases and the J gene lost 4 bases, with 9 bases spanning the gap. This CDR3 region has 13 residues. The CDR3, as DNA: TGTGCCAGCAGCCCGGGACTTAATGAAAAACTGTTTTTT. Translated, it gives CASSPGLNEKLFF.

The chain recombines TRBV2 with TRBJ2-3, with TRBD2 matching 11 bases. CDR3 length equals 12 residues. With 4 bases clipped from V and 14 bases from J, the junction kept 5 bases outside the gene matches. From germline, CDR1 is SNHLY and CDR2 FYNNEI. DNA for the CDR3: TGTGCCAGCAGTGTCAGGCTAGCGGGAGGGTATTTT. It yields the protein CASSVRLAGGYF.

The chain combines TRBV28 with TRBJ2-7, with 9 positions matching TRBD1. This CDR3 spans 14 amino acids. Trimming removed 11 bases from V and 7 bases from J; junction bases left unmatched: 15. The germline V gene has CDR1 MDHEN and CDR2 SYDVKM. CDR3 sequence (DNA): TGTGCCCACGCCGATCGGGACAGGGATGGAGAGCAGTACTTC. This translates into CAHADRDRDGEQYF.

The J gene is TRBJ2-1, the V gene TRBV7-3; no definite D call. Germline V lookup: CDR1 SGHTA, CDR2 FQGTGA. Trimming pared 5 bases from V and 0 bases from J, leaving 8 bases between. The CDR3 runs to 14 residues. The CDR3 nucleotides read TGTGCCAGCAGCCCAGATTACTCCTACAATGAGCAGTTCTTC. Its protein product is CASSPDYSYNEQFF.

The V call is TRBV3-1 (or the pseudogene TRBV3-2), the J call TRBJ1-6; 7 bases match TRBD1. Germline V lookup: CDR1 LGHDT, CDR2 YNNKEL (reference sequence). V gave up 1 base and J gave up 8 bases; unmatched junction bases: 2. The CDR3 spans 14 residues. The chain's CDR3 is CASSQVDRDSPLHF. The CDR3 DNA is TGTGCCAGCAGCCAAGTAGACAGGGATTCACCCCTCCACTTT.

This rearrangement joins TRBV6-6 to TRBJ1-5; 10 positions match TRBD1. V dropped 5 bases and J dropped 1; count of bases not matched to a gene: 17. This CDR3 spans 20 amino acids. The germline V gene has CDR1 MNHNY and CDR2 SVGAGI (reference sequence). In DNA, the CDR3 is TGTGCCAGCAGTCTAATAGACAGGGGGCGCCACTTTTTCAGCAATCAGCCCCAGCATTTT. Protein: CASSLIDRGRHFFSNQPQHF.